These 10 T cell receptor beta chains were sequenced from one sample in a study of T cells in Graves' hyperthyroidism and ophthalmopathy. The CDR3 regions of TCR beta were amplified from RNA transcripts. During a first-round RT-PCR of the TCR CDR3, the HTBI primer set was used. In TCRdb, the multiplex PCR reads were re-called with MiXCR into one record per CDR3 protein. This sample has 730,000 or so distinct CDR3 sequences, with 18% found just once. Input material: blood. The receptors originated from a woman in her 50s with Graves' hyperthyroidism that later progressed to Graves' ophthalmopathy.

There are many counts of this clonotype. The gene calls are TRBV15 and TRBJ2-5, with a weak D call TRBD2 (6 bases). The CDR3 loop spans 13 amino acids. Per germline, CDR1 LNHNV and CDR2 YYDKDF (reference sequence). V lost 5 bases, J lost 3 bases, and 10 bases lay in between. The CDR3 is CATSRRLEETQYF. The CDR3 region has the DNA TGTGCCACCAGCCGTCGACTAGAAGAGACCCAGTACTTC.

This clonotype was detected many times. This chain connects TRBV3-1 to TRBJ2-5; 11 nucleotides agree with TRBD2. Germline trimming cut 6 bases from V and 4 bases from J; bases unmatched to any gene: 4. CDR3 length equals 14 residues. Germline-derived CDR1 and CDR2 are LGHDT and YNNKEL (reference sequence). CDR3 DNA sequence: TGTGCCAGCAGGGCCCTAGCGGGGGGAGAGACCCAGTACTTC. Translation: CASRALAGGETQYF.

This clonotype was seen ten or more times. V usage is TRBV6-2 or TRBV6-3 and J usage is TRBJ2-1; TRBD1 aligns across 9 bases. This CDR3 is 15 amino acids long. Germline V gene lookup returns CDR1 MNHEY and CDR2 SVGEGT. V trimming: 7 bases; J trimming: 5 bases; junction bases outside the gene matches: 9. CDR3 coding DNA: TGTGCCAGCACCACCGGGACAGGGAGCAACAATGAGCAGTTCTTC. Translated, it gives CASTTGTGSNNEQFF.

The rearrangement links TRBV29-1 to TRBJ2-5; perhaps D is TRBD1 or TRBD2 (5 bases each). Trimming left V 3 bases short and J 5 bases short, with 10 bases between. The CDR3 sequence is 12 residues long. The germline V gene has CDR1 SQVTM and CDR2 ANQGSEA. The CDR3 sequence is CSVDLGVETQYF. The CDR3, as DNA: TGCAGCGTTGACTTGGGGGTGGAGACCCAGTACTTC.

The gene calls are TRBV19 and TRBJ1-5, with no clear D. The CDR3 spans 16 residues. Germline V CDR1 and CDR2: LNHDA, SQIVND (reference sequence). Trimming cost V 2 bases and J 1 base, with 12 bases left between them. The CDR3 DNA reads as TGTGCCAGTAGTATAATTTGGGGAGGGAGCAATCAGCCCCAGCATTTT. This codes for CASSIIWGGSNQPQHF.

This clonotype has a handful of counts. This chain connects TRBV7-6 to TRBJ2-2, with 15 bases fitting TRBD2. The CDR3 has 17 residues. V was pared by 4 bases and J by 5 bases, with 5 bases of the junction left unmatched. The V gene's germline CDR1 is SGHVS and CDR2 FNYEAQ. The CDR3 loop reads CASSWTSGGARTGELFF. CDR3 nucleotide sequence: TGTGCCAGCAGCTGGACTAGCGGGGGGGCAAGGACCGGGGAGCTGTTTTTT.

The chain employs TRBV10-3 and TRBJ1-1; the D is unclear. Germline lookup yields CDR1 ENHRY and CDR2 SYGVKD. The V end was cut by 4 bases, the J end by 6 bases, with 12 bases between. The CDR3 has 13 residues. Here the CDR3 reads CAISGGYSPEAFF. DNA for the CDR3: TGTGCCATCAGTGGAGGATACAGTCCTGAAGCTTTCTTT.

The chain recombines TRBV4-1 with TRBJ2-3; TRBD2 aligns across 7 bases. Germline CDR1 reads MGHRA; CDR2 reads YSYEKL. There are 16 residues in the CDR3. The ends lost 6 bases at V and 7 bases at J; junction bases unmatched: 16. CDR3 sequence reads: CASSQTPPRREYTQYF. In DNA, the CDR3 is TGCGCCAGCAGTCAAACCCCCCCGCGGCGGGAGTATACGCAGTATTTT.

This clonotype showed up many times. The chain is built from TRBV12-3 or TRBV12-4 and TRBJ2-7, with D possibly being TRBD1 (6 bases). V lost 6 bases, J lost 2 bases, and 14 bases lay in between. This CDR3 region has 14 residues. CDR3 sequence: CASRPGHTAYEQYF. The CDR3 DNA is TGTGCCAGCAGACCGGGACATACTGCCTACGAGCAGTACTTC.

This sequence joins TRBV19 and TRBJ1-5; D ambiguous. This CDR3 has 15 amino acids. Per the germline V gene, CDR1 is LNHDA and CDR2 is SQIVND (reference sequence). With 8 bases removed from V and 2 bases from J, the gap between germline ends came to 16 bases. The CDR3 bases are TGTGCCAGTGACGTTCTGGTCTCGGGCAATCAGCCCCAGCATTTT. The encoded protein is CASDVLVSGNQPQHF.